The entry below gives a single TCR beta chain sequence along with its context. The antigen remains undetermined. This sample is part of a study of long-term antiretroviral therapy in people with HIV. General observations from the study: Pre-ART clonal expansions dominated every time point's repertoire.

immunoSEQ v3.0 was run at survey level. The protocol was immunoSEQ multiplex PCR, while the TCRdb copy is restricted to in-frame clones and leaves out a portion. The data show 13,000 or so clones, 70% to 80% seen once. V shed 2 bases and J shed 7 bases, with 17 bases lying between them. CDR1 is LGHNA and CDR2 is YNFKEQ in the germline V gene. CDR3 size: 15 residues. Sequenced here: unsorted PBMCs, sampled 1.3 years after starting antiretroviral therapy. The rearrangement joins TRBV4-2 to TRBJ1-2; D perhaps matches TRBD1 (6 bases). The TCR was taken from a woman under 30 with HIV. CDR3 DNA: TGTGCCAGCAGCCAAAAGTTACAGGGAAGTAGTGGCTACACCTTC. It specifies CASSQKLQGSSGYTF.